Each of the 14 T cell receptor beta chains below was sequenced from the same sample in a study of response to subunit inactivated influenza vaccine. TCRdb re-called the RT-PCR reads through MiXCR, storing one row per CDR3 protein. The sample contains about 540,000 distinct CDR3 sequences, 20% to 25% of which appear only once. These data also formed part of another study, on T cells expressing NK-cell markers. That work contributes: A 5'RACE template switching approach incorporating UMIs was used to make TCR beta cDNA.

Sequencing used CD4+ T cells sorted from PBMCs, obtained 11 to 12 days after vaccination. Receptors were obtained from a middle-aged man who received an inactivated influenza vaccine.

The V call is TRBV4-1, the J call TRBJ2-1; 8 bases match TRBD2. J was trimmed by 4 bases and V by 3 bases; bases with no gene match: 8. The CDR3 is 16 residues long. Germline V lookup: CDR1 MGHRA, CDR2 YSYEKL. The CDR3 DNA reads as TGCGCCAGCAGCCAGCTAGGACTAGCCTCATACAATGAGCAGTTCTTC. Translating it yields CASSQLGLASYNEQFF.

V and J are TRBV11-2 and TRBJ1-1, with 8 bases identical to TRBD1. V trimming: 4 bases; J trimming: 1 base; junction bases outside the gene matches: 8. The CDR3 sequence is 16 residues long. Germline-derived CDR1 and CDR2 are SGHAT and FQNNGV. The CDR3 spells CASSSLRQGPNTEAFF. In nucleotides, the CDR3 is TGTGCCAGCAGCTCCCTCCGACAGGGGCCGAACACTGAAGCTTTCTTT.

Concerning this clonotype: One base away lies a much larger clone, so this may be a sequencing read error. The chain couples TRBV28 to TRBJ2-3; possibly TRBD1 for D (5 bases). Looked up from germline, CDR1 is MDHEN and CDR2 is SYDVKM. There are 13 residues in the CDR3. CDR3 nucleotide sequence: TGTGCCAGCAGAGACAGTCGCACAGATACGCAGTGTTTT. Its protein is CASRDSRTDTQCF.

This clonotype occurred many times. The rearrangement uses TRBV7-2 and TRBJ2-3; no reliable D call. Germline CDR1 SGHTA, CDR2 FQGNSA. The CDR3 is made up of 14 amino acids. V lost 1 base and J 0 bases, leaving 5 bases between the germline ends. The CDR3 spells CASSLVSSTDTQYF. CDR3 bases: TGTGCCAGCAGCTTAGTCAGTAGCACAGATACGCAGTATTTT.

This clonotype was found many times. The rearrangement links TRBV20-1 to TRBJ2-4; D not certain. There are 16 residues in the CDR3. Germline loops: CDR1 DFQATT, CDR2 SNEGSKA (reference sequence). Trimming removed 0 bases from V and 0 bases from J, with 12 bases in between. The CDR3 sequence: CSARDRMGIAKNIQYF. The CDR3 nucleotides read TGCAGTGCTAGAGATCGGATGGGAATAGCCAAAAACATTCAGTACTTC.

In this sample, this clonotype turned up a few times. This chain uses TRBV12-3 or TRBV12-4 with TRBJ2-2, with TRBD2 matching over 11 bases. The V gene end was trimmed by 5 bases and the J gene end by 4 bases; junction bases not matched to a gene: 6. This CDR3 is built from 16 residues. This CDR3 reads CASSTGTSGPTGELFF. In DNA, the CDR3 is TGTGCCAGCAGTACCGGGACTAGCGGACCCACCGGGGAGCTGTTTTTT.

The chain links TRBV28 to TRBJ2-7, with 10 bases fitting TRBD2. This CDR3 comprises 15 residues. CDR1 and CDR2 from the germline V gene are MDHEN and SYDVKM. V shed 5 bases, J shed 4 bases, and the junction held 8 bases outside the gene matches. CDR3 DNA: TGTGCCAGCAGTCCGGGACTAGCGACCTTGTACGAGCAGTACTTC. It specifies CASSPGLATLYEQYF.

The chain links TRBV5-1 to TRBJ1-1, with D unresolved. V shed 0 bases and J shed 4 bases, with 10 bases lying between them. Germline CDR1 is SGHRS and CDR2 is YFSETQ. The CDR3 consists of 14 residues. The CDR3 loop reads CASSLDWGGTEAFF. The CDR3 DNA reads TGCGCCAGCAGCTTGGATTGGGGTGGCACTGAAGCTTTCTTT.

This clonotype was observed a few times. V gene TRBV12-3 or TRBV12-4 combines with J gene TRBJ2-3, with 10 positions matching TRBD1. After removal of 6 bases from V and 7 bases from J, the junction contained 10 bases not matched to a gene. The CDR3 contains 15 residues. Here the CDR3 reads CASSKMGQGLYTQYF. The CDR3 bases are TGTGCCAGCAGCAAGATGGGACAGGGGCTTTATACGCAGTATTTT.

The chain uses TRBV25-1 and TRBJ2-7; D not resolved. The CDR3 has 17 residues. V was trimmed by 1 base and J by 3 bases, leaving 19 bases between them. Germline V gene lookup returns CDR1 MGHDK and CDR2 SYGVNS. The CDR3 DNA follows: TGTGCCAGCAGTGAATTGAGTGTGTGGTGCACCGACTACGAGCAGTACTTC. It codes for CASSELSVWCTDYEQYF.

This clonotype turned up a few times. V gene TRBV4-2 combines with J gene TRBJ1-2, with D possibly being TRBD1 (5 bases). V was trimmed by 3 bases and J by 1 base, leaving 9 bases between them. The length of the CDR3 is 14 residues. CDR1 is LGHNA and CDR2 is YNFKEQ in the germline V gene. CDR3: CASSHPQGNYGYTF. The CDR3 region has the DNA TGTGCCAGCAGCCATCCCCAGGGTAACTATGGCTACACCTTC.

The chain uses TRBV18 and TRBJ2-1; TRBD2 aligns across 11 bases. The CDR3 spans 15 residues. V dropped 6 bases and J dropped 10; count of bases not matched to a gene: 11. The germline CDR1 and CDR2 sequences are KGHSH and LQKENI. The CDR3 bases are TGTGCCAGCTCTCCGGGACTAGCGGTACGTAAGGAGCAGTTCTTC. Amino acids: CASSPGLAVRKEQFF.

This clonotype occurred many times. The chain employs TRBV20-1 and TRBJ1-1; D is unresolved. The V and J ends lost 0 bases and 0 bases respectively, with 5 bases between them. Germline V gene sequence: CDR1 DFQATT, CDR2 SNEGSKA (reference sequence). This CDR3 has 13 amino acids. CDR3 region: CSARDPMNTEAFF. CDR3 nucleotide sequence: TGCAGTGCTAGAGATCCCATGAACACTGAAGCTTTCTTT.

The CDR3 sequence: CASRTTRGNYNEQFF. The CDR3 coding sequence is TGTGCCAGCAGAACAACTAGGGGAAATTACAATGAGCAGTTCTTC. V and J are TRBV6-1 and TRBJ2-1; D may match TRBD1 or TRBD2 (5 bases each). V was pared by 6 bases and J by 4 bases, with 16 bases between. The CDR3 contains 15 residues. Germline CDR1 and CDR2: MNHNS and SASEGT.